Detailed here is one T cell receptor (beta chain). The PCR made use of 60 Vbeta and 13 Jbeta primers. Libraries were prepared by immunoSEQ multiplex PCR; TCRdb keeps only in-frame clonotypes and omits some of them. The sample has 100,000 or so clones; 75% to 85% are singletons. This sample is part of a study of cytomegalovirus exposure and HLA in healthy donors. The clonotype comes from a woman between 18 and 29 years old in good health and CMV-seronegative. Sequences were obtained from PBMCs.

CDR3 coding DNA: TGTGCCTGGAGTGCCACAGGGGAGCAGTTCTTC. Translating gives CAWSATGEQFF. This rearrangement joins TRBV30 to TRBJ2-1; weak D call: TRBD1 (6 bases). The germline V gene has CDR1 GTSNPN and CDR2 SVGIG (reference sequence). Trimming stripped 1 base from V and 10 bases from J, with 8 bases between. The CDR3 runs 11 residues.